This entry features one T cell receptor beta chain sequence. Its antigen is unknown. The CD8+ and CD4+ T cells were isolated magnetically using a negative isolation approach, whereas the TEMRA cells were enriched by FACS. The data originate from a study of CD8 T cells in Susac syndrome. At the level of the study: Patients with Susac syndrome were therapy-naive, treated with corticosteroids, or treated with intravenous immunoglobulin alone when blood was collected.

The CDR3 covers 15 residues. The ends lost 6 bases at V and 7 bases at J; junction bases unmatched: 9. Germline CDR1 reads MGHDK; CDR2 reads SYGVNS. Regarding the study as a whole: That the number of individuals in its TCR sequencing and HLA analysis was relatively small was acknowledged by the study.

RNA in amounts of roughly 0.5 to 1 ug was reverse transcribed with random hexamers. TCR beta CDR3 was amplified by immunoSEQ multiplex PCR. This amplification extended across 54 Vbeta and 13 Jbeta segments. Each CDR3 protein gets one entry after TCRdb re-called the immunoSEQ multiplex PCR reads with MiXCR. The sample has 160,000 or so distinct CDR3 sequences, approximately 96% seen once; the top ten hold 0.15% to 0.2%. This TCR was sampled from a human donor with Susac syndrome. The sample was CD4+ T cells from PBMCs. The chain combines TRBV25-1 with TRBJ1-1; 12 positions match TRBD1. The CDR3 spells CASSGPGQGAYEAFF. Here the CDR3 DNA reads TGTGCCAGCAGCGGTCCGGGACAGGGGGCTTATGAAGCTTTCTTT.